What follows are 5 T cell receptor beta chains derived from one specimen sequenced in a study of identical twins. TCRdb fed the 5' RACE reads into MiXCR, producing one record per CDR3 protein. The sample consists of hundreds of thousands of distinct CDR3 sequences, around 6% of them appearing once. The sequenced material came from naive T cells sorted from blood. Receptors originate from a man aged 18 to 35 in good health.

This clonotype was seen many times. V gene TRBV12-3 or TRBV12-4 combines with J gene TRBJ2-1, with 10 bases identical to TRBD2. V lost 3 bases, J lost 6 bases, and 2 bases stayed unmatched. The CDR3 spans 14 residues. The CDR3, as DNA: TGTGCCAGCAGTTTCAGCGGGAGGGCCAATGAGCAGTTCTTC. Translating it yields CASSFSGRANEQFF.

This clonotype was detected ten times or more. The chain joins TRBV18 to TRBJ2-5, with 7 bases that match TRBD1. The J segment lost 5 bases and the V segment lost 8 bases, leaving 5 bases of the junction unmatched. The CDR3 loop spans 12 amino acids. Germline CDR1 and CDR2: KGHSH and LQKENI. The CDR3: CASGTVRETQYF. The CDR3 coding sequence is TGTGCCAGCGGGACAGTGCGGGAGACCCAGTACTTC.

The chain is built from TRBV7-9 and TRBJ2-2; D is possibly TRBD1 (6 bases). The germline V gene has CDR1 SEHNR and CDR2 FQNEAQ (reference sequence). V was pared by 2 bases and J by 4 bases, with 14 bases between. The CDR3 loop spans 16 amino acids. The CDR3 DNA is TGTGCCAGCAGCTTAAGTGCAGGGGCGGCCACCGGGGAGCTGTTTTTT. Protein product: CASSLSAGAATGELFF.

This chain connects TRBV29-1 to TRBJ2-7, with TRBD2 matching over 8 bases. The CDR3 runs 16 residues. Germline CDR1 is SQVTM and CDR2 is ANQGSEA. The J segment lost 1 base and the V segment lost 4 bases, leaving 12 bases of the junction unmatched. The DNA of the CDR3 is TGCAGCGTTGGCGTGGTACTAGCGGACTCTTCCTACGAGCAGTACTTC. It codes for CSVGVVLADSSYEQYF.

This clonotype was picked up many times. The CDR3 reads CSCRDNENTEAFF. In DNA form, the CDR3 reads TGCAGTTGCCGGGACAACGAGAACACTGAAGCTTTCTTT. The rearrangement joins TRBV29-1 to TRBJ1-1, with D possibly being TRBD1 (6 bases). Germline CDR1 reads SQVTM; CDR2 reads ANQGSEA. The CDR3 spans 13 residues.